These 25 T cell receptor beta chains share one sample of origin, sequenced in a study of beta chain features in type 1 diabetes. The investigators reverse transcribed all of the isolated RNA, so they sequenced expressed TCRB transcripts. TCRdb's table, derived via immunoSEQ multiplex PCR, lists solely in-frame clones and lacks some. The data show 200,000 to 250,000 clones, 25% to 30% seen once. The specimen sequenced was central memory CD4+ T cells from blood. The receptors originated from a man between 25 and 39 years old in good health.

The CDR3 here is CAWSLVQGTGEKLFF. In DNA, the CDR3 is TGTGCCTGGTCGTTAGTGCAGGGGACCGGCGAAAAACTGTTTTTT. This sequence joins TRBV30 and TRBJ1-4; D may be TRBD1 (6 bases). The CDR3 contains 15 residues. The V and J ends lost 5 bases and 8 bases respectively, with 21 bases between them. Germline V gene data show CDR1 as GTSNPN and CDR2 as SVGIG (reference sequence).

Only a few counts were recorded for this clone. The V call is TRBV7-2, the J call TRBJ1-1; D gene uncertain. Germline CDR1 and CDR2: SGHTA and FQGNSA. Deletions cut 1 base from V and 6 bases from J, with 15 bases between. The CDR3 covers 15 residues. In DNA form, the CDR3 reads TGTGCCAGCAGCTTAGTCCCGGGAGTGTCCGCTGAAGCTTTCTTT. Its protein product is CASSLVPGVSAEAFF.

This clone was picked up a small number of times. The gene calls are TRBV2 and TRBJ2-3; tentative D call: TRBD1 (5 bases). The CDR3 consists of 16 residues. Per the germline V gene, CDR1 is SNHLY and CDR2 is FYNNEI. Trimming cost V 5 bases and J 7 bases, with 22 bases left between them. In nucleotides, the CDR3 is TGTGCCAGCAGTTCTGACAGATCCATTAGTTCATATACGCAGTATTTT. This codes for CASSSDRSISSYTQYF.

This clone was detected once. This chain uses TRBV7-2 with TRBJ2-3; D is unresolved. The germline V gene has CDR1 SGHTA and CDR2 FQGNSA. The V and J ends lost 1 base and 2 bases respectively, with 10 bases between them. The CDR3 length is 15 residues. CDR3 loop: CASSLDAVFTDTQYF. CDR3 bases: TGTGCCAGCAGCTTAGACGCAGTCTTCACAGATACGCAGTATTTT.

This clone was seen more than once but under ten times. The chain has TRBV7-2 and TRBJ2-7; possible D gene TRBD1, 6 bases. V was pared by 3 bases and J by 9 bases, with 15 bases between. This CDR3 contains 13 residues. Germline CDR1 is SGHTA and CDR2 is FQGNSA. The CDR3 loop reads CASSFLGQIGQYF. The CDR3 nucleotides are TGTGCCAGCAGCTTCTTAGGACAGATCGGGCAGTACTTC.

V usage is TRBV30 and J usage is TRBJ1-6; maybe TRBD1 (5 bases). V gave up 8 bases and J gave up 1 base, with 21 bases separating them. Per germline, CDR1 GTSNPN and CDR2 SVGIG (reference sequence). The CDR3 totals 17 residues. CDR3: CAAHRDPRWSYNSPLHF. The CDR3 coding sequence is TGTGCCGCCCACCGGGACCCTCGATGGTCCTATAATTCACCCCTCCACTTT.

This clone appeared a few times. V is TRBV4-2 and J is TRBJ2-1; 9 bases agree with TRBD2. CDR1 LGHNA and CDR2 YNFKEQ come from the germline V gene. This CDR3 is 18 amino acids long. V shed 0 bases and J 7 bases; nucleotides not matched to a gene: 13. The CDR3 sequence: CASSQDGASGTGRNEQFF. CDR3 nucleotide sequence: TGTGCCAGCAGCCAAGATGGGGCTAGCGGGACTGGGAGGAATGAGCAGTTCTTC.

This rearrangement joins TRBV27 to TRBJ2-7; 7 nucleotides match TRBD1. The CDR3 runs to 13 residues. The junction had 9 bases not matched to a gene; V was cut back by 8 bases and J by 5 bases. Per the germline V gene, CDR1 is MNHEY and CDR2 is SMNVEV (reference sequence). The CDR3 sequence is CASRLTGTNEQYF. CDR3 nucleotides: TGTGCCAGCCGTCTGACAGGGACCAACGAGCAGTACTTC.

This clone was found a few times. The CDR3 DNA is TGTGCCAGCAGCCCACAAAACACAGATACGCAGTATTTT. Encoded protein: CASSPQNTDTQYF. The chain combines TRBV7-6 with TRBJ2-3; no reliable D call. Germline assignment: CDR1 SGHVS and CDR2 FNYEAQ. The CDR3 runs 13 residues. V gave up 5 bases and J gave up 2 bases, with 8 bases separating them.

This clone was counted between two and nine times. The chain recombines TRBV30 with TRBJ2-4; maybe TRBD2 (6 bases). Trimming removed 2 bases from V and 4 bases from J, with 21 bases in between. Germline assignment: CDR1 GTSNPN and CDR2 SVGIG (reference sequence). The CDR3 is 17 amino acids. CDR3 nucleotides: TGTGCCTGGAGTCCCCCGGGACTTTCGCGGAGTAAAAACATTCAGTACTTC. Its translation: CAWSPPGLSRSKNIQYF.

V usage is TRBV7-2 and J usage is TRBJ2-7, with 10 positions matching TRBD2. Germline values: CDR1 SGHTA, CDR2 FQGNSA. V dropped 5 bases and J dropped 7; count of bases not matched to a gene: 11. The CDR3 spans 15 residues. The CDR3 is CASSQALAGAGEQYF. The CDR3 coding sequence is TGTGCCAGCAGCCAAGCTCTAGCGGGAGCGGGAGAGCAGTACTTC.

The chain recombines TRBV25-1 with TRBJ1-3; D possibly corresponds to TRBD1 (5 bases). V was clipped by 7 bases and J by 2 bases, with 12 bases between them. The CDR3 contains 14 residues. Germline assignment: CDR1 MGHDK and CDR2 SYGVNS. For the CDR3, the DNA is TGTGCCAGCACCGAGGGGTTGGCTGGAAACACCATATATTTT. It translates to CASTEGLAGNTIYF.

The CDR3 reads CASSSGGLETQYF. For the CDR3, the DNA is TGTGCCAGCAGCTCTGGCGGTTTGGAGACCCAGTACTTC. V and J are TRBV5-6 and TRBJ2-5; D is unclear. Germline V gene sequence: CDR1 SGHDT, CDR2 YYEEEE. The CDR3 is 13 residues long. The ends were cut back, 3 bases at V and 5 bases at J, with 11 bases in the middle.

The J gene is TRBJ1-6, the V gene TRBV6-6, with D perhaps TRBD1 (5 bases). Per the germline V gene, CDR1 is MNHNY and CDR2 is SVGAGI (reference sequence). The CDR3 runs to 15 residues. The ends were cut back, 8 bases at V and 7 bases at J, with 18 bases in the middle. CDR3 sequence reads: CASYFGGTGNSPLHF. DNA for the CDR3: TGTGCCAGCTACTTTGGGGGGACGGGAAATTCACCCCTCCACTTT.

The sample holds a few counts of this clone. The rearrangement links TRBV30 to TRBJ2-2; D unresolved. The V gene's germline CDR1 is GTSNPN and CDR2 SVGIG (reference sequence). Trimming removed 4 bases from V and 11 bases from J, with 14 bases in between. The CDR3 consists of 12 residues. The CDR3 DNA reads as TGTGCCTGGACTGGATTAACTCGAGAGCTGTTTTTT. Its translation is CAWTGLTRELFF.

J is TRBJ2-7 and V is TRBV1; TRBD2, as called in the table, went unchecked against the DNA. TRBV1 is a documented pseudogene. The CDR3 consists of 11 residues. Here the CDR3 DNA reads TGCACCAGCAGCCCCGTAGAGTATCAGTACTTC. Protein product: CTSSPVEYQYF.

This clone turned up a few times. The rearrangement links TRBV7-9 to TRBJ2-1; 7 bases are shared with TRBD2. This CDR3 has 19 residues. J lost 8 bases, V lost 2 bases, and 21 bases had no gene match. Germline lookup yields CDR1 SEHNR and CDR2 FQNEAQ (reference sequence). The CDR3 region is CASSLRAINLAAPGDEQFF. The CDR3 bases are TGTGCCAGCAGCTTACGGGCCATCAATCTAGCGGCCCCTGGGGATGAGCAGTTCTTC. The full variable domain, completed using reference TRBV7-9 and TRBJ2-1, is DTGVSQNPRHKITKRGQNVTFRCDPISEHNRLYWYRQTLGQGPEFLTYFQNEAQLEKSRLLSDRFSAERPKGSFSTLEIQRTEQGDSAMYLCASSLRAINLAAPGDEQFFGPGTRLTVL.

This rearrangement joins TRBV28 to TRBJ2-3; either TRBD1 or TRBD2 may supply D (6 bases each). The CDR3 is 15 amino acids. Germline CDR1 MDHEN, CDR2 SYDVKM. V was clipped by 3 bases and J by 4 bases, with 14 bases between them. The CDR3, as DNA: TGTGCCAGCAGTTTTCTAGGGGGGAATTCAGATACGCAGTATTTT. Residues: CASSFLGGNSDTQYF.

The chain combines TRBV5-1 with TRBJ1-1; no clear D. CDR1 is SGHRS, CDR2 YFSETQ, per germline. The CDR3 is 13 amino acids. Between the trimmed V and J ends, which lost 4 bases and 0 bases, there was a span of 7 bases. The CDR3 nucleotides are TGCGCCAGCAGCGAGGGAATGAACACTGAAGCTTTCTTT. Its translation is CASSEGMNTEAFF.

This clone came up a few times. As DNA, the CDR3 is TGCAGCGTTGTCGGGCCGGCGGATAGCGGTAGCACAGATACGCAGTATTTT. It encodes CSVVGPADSGSTDTQYF. J is TRBJ2-3 and V is TRBV29-1; D might be TRBD2 (6 bases). Trimming stripped 4 bases from V and 0 bases from J, with 20 bases between. The CDR3 runs to 17 residues. CDR1 and CDR2 from the germline V gene are SQVTM and ANQGSEA.

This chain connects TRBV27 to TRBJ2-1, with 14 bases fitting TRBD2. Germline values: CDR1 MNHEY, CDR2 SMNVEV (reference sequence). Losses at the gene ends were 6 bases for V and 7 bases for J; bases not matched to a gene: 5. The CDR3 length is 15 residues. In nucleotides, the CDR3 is TGTGCCAGCAGCGGACTAGCGGGAGGTGAGAATGAGCAGTTCTTC. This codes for CASSGLAGGENEQFF.

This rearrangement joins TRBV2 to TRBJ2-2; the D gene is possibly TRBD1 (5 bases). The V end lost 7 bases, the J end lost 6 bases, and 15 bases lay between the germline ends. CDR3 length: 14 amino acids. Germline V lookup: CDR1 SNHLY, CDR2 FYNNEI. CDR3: CASKGEGDAGELFF. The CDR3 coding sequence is TGTGCCAGCAAAGGGGAAGGGGATGCCGGGGAGCTGTTTTTT.

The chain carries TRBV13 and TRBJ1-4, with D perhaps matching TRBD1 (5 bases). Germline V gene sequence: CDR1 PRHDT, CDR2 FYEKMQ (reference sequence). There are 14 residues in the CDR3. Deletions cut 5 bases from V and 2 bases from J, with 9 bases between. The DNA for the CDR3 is TGTGCCAGCAGCAGCAGGGTTACTAATGAAAAACTGTTTTTT. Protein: CASSSRVTNEKLFF.

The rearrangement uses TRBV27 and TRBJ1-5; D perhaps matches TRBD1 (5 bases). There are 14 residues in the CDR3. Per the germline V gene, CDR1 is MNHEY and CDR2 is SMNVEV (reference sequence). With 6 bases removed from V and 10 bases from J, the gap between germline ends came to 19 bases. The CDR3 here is CASSVNGAGYPQHF. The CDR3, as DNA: TGTGCCAGCAGCGTCAATGGGGCGGGGTATCCCCAGCATTTT.

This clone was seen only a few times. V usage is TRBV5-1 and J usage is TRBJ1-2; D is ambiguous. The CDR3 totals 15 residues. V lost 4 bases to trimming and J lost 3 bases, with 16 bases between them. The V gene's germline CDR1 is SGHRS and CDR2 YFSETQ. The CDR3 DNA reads TGCGCCAGCAGCACGCTCCGGGGTGGGGACTATGGCTACACCTTC. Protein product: CASSTLRGGDYGYTF.